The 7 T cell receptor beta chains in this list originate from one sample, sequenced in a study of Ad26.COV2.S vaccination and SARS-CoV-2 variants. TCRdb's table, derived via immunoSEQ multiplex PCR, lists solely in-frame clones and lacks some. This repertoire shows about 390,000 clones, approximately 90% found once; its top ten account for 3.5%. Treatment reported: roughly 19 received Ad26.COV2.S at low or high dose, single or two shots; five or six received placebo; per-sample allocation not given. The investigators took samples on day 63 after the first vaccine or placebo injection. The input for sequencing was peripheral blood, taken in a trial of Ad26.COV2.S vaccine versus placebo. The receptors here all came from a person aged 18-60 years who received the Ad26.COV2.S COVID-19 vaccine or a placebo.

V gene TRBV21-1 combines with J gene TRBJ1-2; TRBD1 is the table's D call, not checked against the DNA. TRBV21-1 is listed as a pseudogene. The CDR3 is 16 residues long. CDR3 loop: CASSKGTGLSNYGYTF. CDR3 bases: TGTGCCAGCAGCAAAGGGACAGGGTTGTCTAACTATGGCTACACCTTC.

CDR3 nucleotide sequence: TGTGCCAGTCACTGGGGGGAGAGGAACACTGAAGCTTTCTTT. It translates to CASHWGERNTEAFF. The chain combines TRBV19 with TRBJ1-1, with D maybe TRBD1 (5 bases). CDR3 length equals 14 residues. The germline V gene encodes CDR1 LNHDA and CDR2 SQIVND (reference sequence). V gave up 8 bases and J gave up 1 base, with 14 bases separating them. The entire variable domain, with the rest obtained from reference TRBV19 and TRBJ1-1, is as follows: DGGITQSPKYLFRKEGQNVTLSCEQNLNHDAMYWYRQDPGQGLRLIYYSQIVNDFQKGDIAEGYSVSREKKESFPLTVTSAQKNPTAFYLCASHWGERNTEAFFGQGTRLTVV.

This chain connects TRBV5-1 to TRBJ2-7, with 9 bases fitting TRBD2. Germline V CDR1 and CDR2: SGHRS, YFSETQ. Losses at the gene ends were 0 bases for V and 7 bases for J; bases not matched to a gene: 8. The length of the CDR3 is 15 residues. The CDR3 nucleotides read TGCGCCAGCAGCTTGGGTAGCGGGGGCTCTGGGGAGCAGTACTTC. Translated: CASSLGSGGSGEQYF.

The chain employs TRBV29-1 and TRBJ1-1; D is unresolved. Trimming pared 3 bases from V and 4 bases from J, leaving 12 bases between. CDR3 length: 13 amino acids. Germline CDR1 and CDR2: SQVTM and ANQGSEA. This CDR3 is CSVELPGSTEAFF. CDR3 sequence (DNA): TGCAGCGTTGAGCTTCCCGGGAGCACTGAAGCTTTCTTT.

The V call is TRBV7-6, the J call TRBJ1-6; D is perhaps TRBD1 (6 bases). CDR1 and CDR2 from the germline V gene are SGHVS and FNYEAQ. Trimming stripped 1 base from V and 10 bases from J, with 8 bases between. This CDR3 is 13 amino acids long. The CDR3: CASSLDRESPLHF. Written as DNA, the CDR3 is TGTGCCAGCAGCTTAGACAGGGAGTCACCCCTCCACTTT.

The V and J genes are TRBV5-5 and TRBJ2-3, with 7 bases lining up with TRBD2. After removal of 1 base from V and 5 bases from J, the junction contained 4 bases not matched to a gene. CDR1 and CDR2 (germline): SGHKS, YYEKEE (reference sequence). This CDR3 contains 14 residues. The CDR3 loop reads CASSLLAAEDTQYF. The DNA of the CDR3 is TGTGCCAGCAGCTTGCTAGCGGCGGAAGATACGCAGTATTTT.

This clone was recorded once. Here the CDR3 reads CASSISSNTEAFF. The DNA for the CDR3 is TGTGCCAGTAGTATAAGTAGTAACACTGAAGCTTTCTTT. The chain has TRBV19 and TRBJ1-1; D is uncertain. The CDR3 length is 13 residues. Germline CDR1 is LNHDA and CDR2 is SQIVND (reference sequence). V lost 2 bases, J lost 2 bases, and 6 bases lay in between.